Below, 28 T cell receptor beta chains from the same sample are listed, as sequenced in a study of early T cells in non-severe SARS-CoV-2 infection. TCRdb called the 5' RACE reads again in MiXCR, with one record for every CDR3 protein. The repertoire includes around 59,000 distinct CDR3 sequences, around 9.3% of them detected once, and 17% sits in the top ten. The sequencing input was whole blood. The receptors were gathered from an adult who was a healthcare worker with PCR-confirmed SARS-CoV-2 infection or an uninfected control (not recorded which).

In this sample, this clonotype turned up many times. The V and J genes are TRBV28 and TRBJ2-5; D is undetermined. Looked up from germline, CDR1 is MDHEN and CDR2 is SYDVKM. V gave up 3 bases and J gave up 5 bases, with 10 bases separating them. The CDR3 length is 13 residues. CDR3 DNA sequence: TGTGCCAGCAGTTTTCCCCCCGGGGAGACCCAGTACTTC. Protein: CASSFPPGETQYF.

The sample holds a few counts of this clonotype. The V gene is TRBV7-6, the J gene TRBJ1-1; no clear D gene. Germline V lookup: CDR1 SGHVS, CDR2 FNYEAQ. The CDR3 totals 13 residues. Trimming removed 1 base from V and 1 base from J, with 4 bases in between. The CDR3 spells CASSLGANTEAFF. The DNA of the CDR3 is TGTGCCAGCAGCTTAGGTGCGAACACTGAAGCTTTCTTT.

J is TRBJ2-4 and V is TRBV29-1; 10 bases fit TRBD1. Per germline, CDR1 SQVTM and CDR2 ANQGSEA. This CDR3 region has 14 residues. After removal of 6 bases from V and 6 bases from J, the junction contained 8 bases not matched to a gene. CDR3 protein: CSVDGTGVGNIQYF. As DNA, the CDR3 is TGCAGCGTGGACGGGACAGGGGTGGGAAACATTCAGTACTTC.

This clonotype showed up many times. The genes are TRBV7-9 and TRBJ2-3; 7 bases align to TRBD2. CDR1 is SEHNR, CDR2 FQNEAQ, per germline (reference sequence). Losses at the gene ends were 5 bases for V and 2 bases for J; bases not matched to a gene: 7. The CDR3 consists of 15 residues. The CDR3, as DNA: TGTGCCAGCAGCCTCCAGCGGGGATCCACAGATACGCAGTATTTT. Translated: CASSLQRGSTDTQYF.

This clonotype was seen only a few times. This sequence joins TRBV7-3 and TRBJ2-7, with 8 bases fitting TRBD2. Trimming took 5 bases from V and 3 from J; bases not matched to a gene: 6. The CDR3 sequence is 14 residues long. Germline values: CDR1 SGHTA, CDR2 FQGTGA. The CDR3 DNA follows: TGTGCCAGCAGCCCCGCGGGAGGTTTCTACGAGCAGTACTTC. Its translation: CASSPAGGFYEQYF.

This clonotype was detected a few times. The gene calls are TRBV28 and TRBJ1-2; no reliable D call. The V and J ends lost 3 bases and 4 bases respectively, with 3 bases between them. Per the germline V gene, CDR1 is MDHEN and CDR2 is SYDVKM. The CDR3 extends over 11 amino acids. DNA of the CDR3: TGTGCCAGCAGTTTGGCCTATGGCTACACCTTC. Protein product: CASSLAYGYTF.

This clonotype was counted ten times or more. This chain uses TRBV29-1 with TRBJ1-1, with D perhaps TRBD1 (5 bases). Germline-derived CDR1 and CDR2 are SQVTM and ANQGSEA. CDR3 length: 10 amino acids. The CDR3 coding sequence is TGCGGGGGGAGGAACACTGAAGCTTTCTTT. Encoded protein: CGGRNTEAFF.

This clonotype showed up many times. V usage is TRBV20-1 and J usage is TRBJ2-5; D ambiguous. CDR1 is DFQATT, CDR2 SNEGSKA, per germline (reference sequence). This CDR3 is built from 10 residues. V shed 4 bases and J shed 5 bases, with 5 bases lying between them. CDR3 protein: CSAKKETQYF. Here the CDR3 DNA reads TGCAGTGCTAAGAAGGAGACCCAGTACTTC.

This clonotype was counted between two and nine times. V gene TRBV2 combines with J gene TRBJ2-1; D uncertain. The V end was cut by 7 bases, the J end by 5 bases, with 9 bases between. The germline V gene encodes CDR1 SNHLY and CDR2 FYNNEI. There are 12 residues in the CDR3. Written as DNA, the CDR3 is TGTGCCAGCAAACGTCAAGACAATGAGCAGTTCTTC. This gives the protein CASKRQDNEQFF.

There are many counts of this clonotype. The J gene is TRBJ2-7, the V gene TRBV28; 13 bases are shared with TRBD2. The germline CDR1 and CDR2 sequences are MDHEN and SYDVKM. Trimming at V came to 6 bases and at J to 3 bases, leaving 5 bases not matched to a gene. The CDR3 has 15 amino acids. The CDR3 reads CASSPGTSGIYEQYF. The CDR3 bases are TGTGCCAGCAGCCCCGGGACTAGCGGGATCTACGAGCAGTACTTC.

The table lists this clonotype with many counts. The genes are TRBV27 and TRBJ1-5, with 8 nucleotides matching TRBD1. The CDR3 has 15 residues. Germline assignment: CDR1 MNHEY and CDR2 SMNVEV (reference sequence). With 5 bases clipped from V and 3 bases from J, the junction kept 6 bases outside the gene matches. DNA for the CDR3: TGTGCCAGCAGTGTCGGACAGGGCCCCAATCAGCCCCAGCATTTT. It codes for CASSVGQGPNQPQHF.

CDR3 region: CASSQQARLDQPQHF. The DNA for the CDR3 is TGTGCCAGCAGCCAACAGGCAAGGCTCGATCAGCCCCAGCATTTT. This chain uses TRBV3-1 with TRBJ1-5; D is unclear. V was trimmed by 2 bases and J by 5 bases, leaving 13 bases between them. CDR3 size: 15 residues. Germline lookup yields CDR1 LGHDT and CDR2 YNNKEL (reference sequence).

This clonotype was counted ten times or more. The V gene is TRBV7-3, the J gene TRBJ2-3; D may be TRBD2 (6 bases). The CDR3 spans 18 residues. Germline V gene data show CDR1 as SGHTA and CDR2 as FQGTGA. V was clipped by 9 bases and J by 1 base, with 26 bases between them. The CDR3 is CASRSGGPSSNGTDTQYF. CDR3 nucleotide sequence: TGTGCCAGTCGAAGTGGAGGGCCGTCCTCCAACGGCACAGATACGCAGTATTTT.

This clonotype was observed a few times. The genes are TRBV7-9 and TRBJ2-1; D not certain. The V gene lost 1 base and the J gene lost 6 bases, with 10 bases spanning the gap. Germline CDR1 SEHNR, CDR2 FQNEAQ (reference sequence). The CDR3 consists of 14 residues. The CDR3 DNA sequence: TGTGCCAGCAGCTTAGGGCCTACCCCCAATGAGCAGTTCTTC. As protein: CASSLGPTPNEQFF.

The genes are TRBV4-2 and TRBJ2-1, with D unresolved. Germline CDR1 reads LGHNA; CDR2 reads YNFKEQ. The CDR3 runs 14 residues. V gave up 0 bases and J gave up 8 bases, with 11 bases separating them. In nucleotides, the CDR3 is TGTGCCAGCAGCCAAGAAAGGCTCACGGATGAGCAGTTCTTC. Translation: CASSQERLTDEQFF.

The table lists this clonotype with a few counts. V usage is TRBV12-5 and J usage is TRBJ2-1, with D uncertain. The CDR3 length is 15 residues. Per the germline V gene, CDR1 is LGHNT and CDR2 is FRNRAP. V lost 0 bases and J lost 9, with 15 bases in between. This CDR3 reads CASGLVLSGVGEQFF. CDR3 sequence (DNA): TGTGCTAGTGGTTTGGTATTAAGTGGGGTTGGTGAGCAGTTCTTC.

This clonotype has ten or more counts. This chain joins TRBV20-1 and TRBJ2-1, with 14 nucleotides matching TRBD2. Germline-derived CDR1 and CDR2 are DFQATT and SNEGSKA (reference sequence). The CDR3 totals 14 residues. V lost 6 bases, J lost 9 bases, and 7 bases stayed unmatched. CDR3 nucleotides: TGCAGTGCCATGGGACTAGCGGGAGATATTGAGCAGTTCTTC. Its protein product is CSAMGLAGDIEQFF.

The chain combines TRBV25-1 with TRBJ2-7; TRBD2 is a possible D gene (6 bases). CDR1 is MGHDK, CDR2 SYGVNS, per germline. This CDR3 is built from 13 residues. V was shortened by 4 bases and J by 6 bases, with 13 bases between the two germline ends. The CDR3 region has the DNA TGTGCCAGCAGTGCCGGGGGATATATCGAGCAGTACTTC. Protein product: CASSAGGYIEQYF.

This clonotype was counted between two and nine times. The gene calls are TRBV11-2 and TRBJ2-7; TRBD1 matches 11 bases. V was pared by 6 bases and J by 6 bases, with 13 bases of the junction left unmatched. Germline values: CDR1 SGHAT, CDR2 FQNNGV. This CDR3 is built from 16 residues. The CDR3 protein is CASRQALGQGAIEQYF. The CDR3 DNA follows: TGTGCCAGCAGGCAAGCCCTCGGACAGGGGGCTATCGAGCAGTACTTC.

This clonotype was detected ten times or more. V gene TRBV24-1 combines with J gene TRBJ1-2, with D maybe TRBD1 (5 bases). The germline CDR1 and CDR2 sequences are KGHDR and SFDVKD. This CDR3 is 13 amino acids long. V shed 4 bases and J shed 2 bases, with 7 bases lying between them. DNA for the CDR3: TGTGCCACCAGTGAGCGGACAAACTATGGCTACACCTTC. Translated: CATSERTNYGYTF.

This clonotype was observed a few times. The CDR3 sequence is CASSFRQGINEQYF. For the CDR3, the DNA is TGTGCCAGCAGCTTTAGACAGGGGATAAACGAGCAGTACTTC. J is TRBJ2-7 and V is TRBV5-6; 8 bases match TRBD1. Germline V gene lookup returns CDR1 SGHDT and CDR2 YYEEEE. Unmatched junction bases numbered 6, after V lost 2 bases and J lost 5 bases. The CDR3 runs to 14 residues.

The V call is TRBV4-2, the J call TRBJ2-3; 8 bases line up with TRBD2. Germline trimming cut 3 bases from V and 3 bases from J; bases unmatched to any gene: 5. The CDR3 extends over 15 amino acids. The germline V gene has CDR1 LGHNA and CDR2 YNFKEQ. This chain's CDR3 is CASSHTGTRTDTQYF. The CDR3 coding sequence is TGTGCCAGCAGCCATACCGGGACTAGGACAGATACGCAGTATTTT.

This clonotype was seen ten or more times. This rearrangement joins TRBV5-1 to TRBJ1-1; 8 nucleotides align to TRBD1. Per germline, CDR1 SGHRS and CDR2 YFSETQ. The CDR3 is 14 amino acids. With 0 bases clipped from V and 6 bases from J, the junction kept 4 bases outside the gene matches. CDR3 protein: CASSLAGGASEAFF. The CDR3 DNA follows: TGCGCCAGCAGCTTGGCAGGGGGCGCCTCTGAAGCTTTCTTT.

This clonotype was picked up one time. The rearrangement joins TRBV15 to TRBJ1-4, with TRBD1 matching over 8 bases. The V gene's germline CDR1 is LNHNV and CDR2 YYDKDF (reference sequence). The CDR3 extends over 14 amino acids. The V and J ends lost 4 bases and 8 bases, in that order; junction bases with no gene match: 6. This CDR3 is CATSKDRAQEKLFF. For the CDR3, the DNA is TGTGCCACCAGCAAGGACAGGGCACAGGAAAAACTGTTTTTT.

This clonotype was picked up many times. V is TRBV12-3 or TRBV12-4 and J is TRBJ1-1, with 10 nucleotides matching TRBD1. This CDR3 contains 15 residues. J lost 3 bases, V lost 2 bases, and 3 bases had no gene match. The CDR3, as DNA: TGTGCCAGCAGTTTACGGGACAGGGGACACACTGAAGCTTTCTTT. Translating gives CASSLRDRGHTEAFF.

This clonotype was recorded at least ten times. The V and J genes are TRBV12-3 or TRBV12-4 and TRBJ1-1; no definite D call. The ends were cut back, 5 bases at V and 3 bases at J, with 19 bases in the middle. This CDR3 has 16 amino acids. CDR3 region: CASSPPSTVYHTEAFF. The CDR3 DNA follows: TGTGCCAGCAGTCCTCCCTCCACTGTTTATCACACTGAAGCTTTCTTT.

This clonotype has a count of ten or more. The V call is TRBV20-1, the J call TRBJ2-1, with D tentatively TRBD2 (5 bases). The germline V gene encodes CDR1 DFQATT and CDR2 SNEGSKA (reference sequence). The CDR3 sequence is 14 residues long. V lost 3 bases and J lost 6, with 15 bases in between. Here the CDR3 DNA reads TGCAGTGCTAGGGACTCCTCTGGGGTCAATGAGCAGTTCTTC. Residues: CSARDSSGVNEQFF.

This clonotype was recorded many times. This sequence joins TRBV5-5 and TRBJ2-6, with D perhaps matching TRBD1 or TRBD2 (6 bases each). The CDR3 has 15 amino acids. The germline V gene has CDR1 SGHKS and CDR2 YYEKEE (reference sequence). The V gene lost 4 bases and the J gene lost 2 bases, with 10 bases spanning the gap. The DNA of the CDR3 is TGTGCCAGCAGCCCCGGGGGCGCTGGGGCCAACGTCCTGACTTTC. Translating it yields CASSPGGAGANVLTF.